One and the same sample provided the 17 T cell receptor beta chains below, sequenced in a study of blood T cells in healthy people across ages. Through a sample-barcoded 5' primer and a J-beta primer mix, a second PCR was run for roughly 7 to 12 cycles. Using its own MiXCR run on the 5' RACE reads, TCRdb lists one record per CDR3 protein. Counted here are approximately 1.5 million distinct CDR3 sequences, approximately 43% occurring once; the ten biggest clones make up around 4%. Sequencing was done on a sample of blood. These receptor sequences come from a woman under 30 in good health.

This clonotype showed up just once. This chain joins TRBV19 and TRBJ1-5; no reliable D call. The germline gives CDR1 LNHDA, CDR2 SQIVND (reference sequence). The CDR3 loop spans 14 amino acids. V was trimmed by 6 bases and J by 6 bases, leaving 15 bases between them. CDR3 amino acids: CASSATVLGQPQHF. The CDR3 DNA reads TGTGCCAGTAGCGCGACGGTGCTCGGTCAGCCCCAGCATTTT.

Notes on this clonotype: A read error may account for a junction end that differs from germline. V usage is TRBV9 and J usage is TRBJ2-3, with 7 bases identical to TRBD2. CDR1 is SGDLS and CDR2 is YYNGEE in the germline V gene. The CDR3 consists of 19 residues. The CDR3 DNA is TGTGCCAGCAGCGTAGAGGCCTGGGAGGGGACGACTAGCACAGATACGCGGTATTTT. Residues: CASSVEAWEGTTSTDTRYF.

V and J are TRBV7-9 and TRBJ1-1; D is possibly TRBD1 (5 bases). CDR1 SEHNR and CDR2 FQNEAQ come from the germline V gene (reference sequence). The CDR3 loop spans 14 amino acids. Trimming pared 8 bases from V and 4 bases from J, leaving 17 bases between. CDR3 in DNA: TGTGCCAGCGTTATCCGGGGCGCTTTCACTGAAGCTTTCTTT. Protein: CASVIRGAFTEAFF.

This clonotype was detected only a few times. The chain couples TRBV9 to TRBJ2-1, with D possibly TRBD2 on 5 matching bases. Looked up from germline, CDR1 is SGDLS and CDR2 is YYNGEE. Trimming cost V 0 bases and J 4 bases, with 14 bases left between them. The CDR3 is 16 residues long. CDR3 nucleotide sequence: TGTGCCAGCAGCGTAGCTGGGAGCGGAGATTACAATGAGCAGTTCTTC. This gives the protein CASSVAGSGDYNEQFF.

This clonotype was observed many times. The chain uses TRBV4-1 and TRBJ1-5, with 7 bases matching TRBD1. This CDR3 spans 17 amino acids. CDR1 is MGHRA, CDR2 YSYEKL, per germline. Trimming took 3 bases from V and 0 from J; bases not matched to a gene: 8. The CDR3 DNA sequence: TGCGCCAGCAGCCATCCAGGGGGGGAATATAGCAATCAGCCCCAGCATTTT. It specifies CASSHPGGEYSNQPQHF.

The chain uses TRBV5-1 and TRBJ2-7, with D uncertain. Germline-derived CDR1 and CDR2 are SGHRS and YFSETQ. Trimming left V 0 bases short and J 3 bases short, with 16 bases between. This CDR3 has 16 residues. CDR3 sequence (DNA): TGCGCCAGCAGCTTGGGAACCGGATTCATAAACTACGAGCAGTACTTC. It codes for CASSLGTGFINYEQYF.

The chain employs TRBV21-1 and TRBJ2-3; TRBD2 is the table's D call, not checked against the DNA. TRBV21-1 is a recognized pseudogene. The CDR3 consists of 17 residues. The CDR3 DNA reads TGTGCCAGCAGCAAAGCTTCAGGCGGGACTTGGGCAGATACGCAGTATTTT. This gives the protein CASSKASGGTWADTQYF.

This clonotype appeared a few times. The chain joins TRBV4-3 to TRBJ1-2; D gene ambiguous. The CDR3 spans 17 residues. V dropped 4 bases and J dropped 3 bases, with 21 bases sitting between them. In germline, CDR1 is LGHNA, CDR2 YSLEER. This chain's CDR3 is CASSPSYLGILDYGYTF. CDR3 DNA: TGCGCCAGCAGCCCATCATATCTGGGAATCCTAGACTATGGCTACACCTTC.

The V call is TRBV20-1, the J call TRBJ2-7, with 11 nucleotides matching TRBD2. This CDR3 has 14 amino acids. J lost 5 bases, V lost 1 base, and 4 bases had no gene match. Germline lookup yields CDR1 DFQATT and CDR2 SNEGSKA (reference sequence). Here the CDR3 DNA reads TGCAGTGCTAGAGTTAGCGGGAGGGGGAACGAGCAGTACTTC. This codes for CSARVSGRGNEQYF.

This clonotype has only a few counts. V and J are TRBV9 and TRBJ2-1; D gene unclear. There are 16 residues in the CDR3. The ends were cut back, 1 base at V and 8 bases at J, with 19 bases in the middle. Germline-derived CDR1 and CDR2 are SGDLS and YYNGEE. CDR3: CASSVRPENIKDEQFF. DNA for the CDR3: TGTGCCAGCAGCGTACGGCCGGAAAACATCAAGGATGAGCAGTTCTTC.

The V call is TRBV7-2, the J call TRBJ2-7; no firm D call. The CDR3 contains 15 residues. V was clipped by 5 bases and J by 0 bases, with 14 bases between them. The V gene's germline CDR1 is SGHTA and CDR2 FQGNSA. The CDR3 nucleotides are TGTGCCAGCAGCCCAACCCTACAGATCTCCTACGAGCAGTACTTC. This encodes CASSPTLQISYEQYF.

The V gene is TRBV7-2, the J gene TRBJ2-5; 7 bases are shared with TRBD2. The CDR3 length is 14 residues. CDR1 is SGHTA and CDR2 is FQGNSA in the germline V gene. J gave up 2 bases and V 2 bases, and 2 bases lay outside the gene matches. The CDR3 reads CASSLQAGQETQYF. The CDR3 DNA is TGTGCCAGCAGCTTACAAGCGGGGCAAGAGACCCAGTACTTC. Variable domain in full (rest from reference TRBV7-2 and TRBJ2-5): GAGVSQSPSNKVTEKGKDVELRCDPISGHTALYWYRQSLGQGLEFLIYFQGNSAPDKSGLPSDRFSAERTGGSVSTLTIQRTQQEDSAVYLCASSLQAGQETQYFGPGTRLLVL.

This clonotype was seen a few times. The chain joins TRBV20-1 to TRBJ2-1; 8 bases are a match to TRBD2. Trimming took 1 base from V and 3 from J; bases not matched to a gene: 2. The CDR3 has 14 amino acids. Germline V lookup: CDR1 DFQATT, CDR2 SNEGSKA (reference sequence). CDR3 in amino acids: CSARGTSHYNEQFF. The CDR3 coding sequence is TGCAGTGCTAGAGGGACTAGCCACTACAATGAGCAGTTCTTC.

This clonotype was detected only a few times. This chain's CDR3 is CSVERTGSYTEAFF. As DNA, the CDR3 is TGCAGCGTCGAACGGACAGGGTCGTACACTGAAGCTTTCTTT. This sequence joins TRBV29-1 and TRBJ1-1; 8 nucleotides line up with TRBD1. In germline, CDR1 is SQVTM, CDR2 ANQGSEA. CDR3 size: 14 residues. The V segment lost 6 bases and the J segment 3 bases; nucleotides outside the gene matches: 9.

This chain uses TRBV6-2 or TRBV6-3 with TRBJ2-7; D could derive from TRBD1 or TRBD2 (5 bases each). V was shortened by 7 bases and J by 3 bases, with 16 bases between the two germline ends. The germline V gene encodes CDR1 MNHEY and CDR2 SVGEGT. The CDR3 extends over 14 amino acids. CDR3: CASNPGRSDYEQYF. CDR3 coding DNA: TGTGCCAGCAATCCGGGACGGAGTGACTACGAGCAGTACTTC.

The CDR3 coding sequence is TGTGCCATCAGCATCGACAGGGCCCCTGGGGCCAACGTCCTGACTTTC. This codes for CAISIDRAPGANVLTF. The rearrangement links TRBV10-3 to TRBJ2-6; 7 bases fit TRBD1. The V and J ends lost 6 bases and 2 bases, in that order; junction bases with no gene match: 7. CDR3 length: 16 residues. Per germline, CDR1 ENHRY and CDR2 SYGVKD.

This sequence joins TRBV6-2 or TRBV6-3 and TRBJ1-1; D is unresolved. The germline CDR1 and CDR2 sequences are MNHEY and SVGEGT. CDR3 size: 14 residues. Trimming took 7 bases from V and 4 from J, leaving 16 bases between them. In DNA, the CDR3 is TGTGCCAGCACCCTGTTGAGGACGGGCACTGAAGCTTTCTTT. It translates to CASTLLRTGTEAFF.